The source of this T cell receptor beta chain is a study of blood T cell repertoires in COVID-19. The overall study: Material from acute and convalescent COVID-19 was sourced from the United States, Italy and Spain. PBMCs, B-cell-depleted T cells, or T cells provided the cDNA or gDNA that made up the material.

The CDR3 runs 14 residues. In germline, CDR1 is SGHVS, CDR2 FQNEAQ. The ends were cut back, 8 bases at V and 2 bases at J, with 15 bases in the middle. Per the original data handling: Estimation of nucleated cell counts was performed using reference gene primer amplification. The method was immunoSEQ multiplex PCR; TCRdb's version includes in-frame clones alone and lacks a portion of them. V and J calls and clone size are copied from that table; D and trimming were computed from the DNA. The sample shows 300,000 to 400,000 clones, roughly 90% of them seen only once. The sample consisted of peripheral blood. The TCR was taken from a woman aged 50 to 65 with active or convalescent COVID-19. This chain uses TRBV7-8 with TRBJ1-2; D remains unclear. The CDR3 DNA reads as TGTGCCAGCCCTGGCGGGTACAACAACTATGGCTACACCTTC. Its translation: CASPGGYNNYGYTF.